Each of the 12 T cell receptor beta chains below was sequenced from the same sample in a study of blood T cell repertoires in COVID-19. The repertoire was sequenced with immunoSEQ multiplex PCR; TCRdb's copy has only in-frame clones and lacks some. There are tens of thousands of clones in the sample; 80% to 90% occur only once, and 35% to 45% lies in the top ten. Sequencing input: peripheral blood. These receptors originate from a woman of 80 years or more with active or convalescent COVID-19.

This sequence joins TRBV18 and TRBJ1-4, with 7 bases matching TRBD1. CDR1 KGHSH and CDR2 LQKENI come from the germline V gene. The CDR3 loop spans 16 amino acids. V lost 2 bases, J lost 0 bases, and 3 bases stayed unmatched. DNA for the CDR3: TGTGCCAGCTCACCAGGGACAGTAGCAACTAATGAAAAACTGTTTTTT. The encoded protein is CASSPGTVATNEKLFF.

This chain uses TRBV3-1 (or the pseudogene TRBV3-2) with TRBJ2-7, with 9 bases aligning to TRBD2. Trimming cost V 4 bases and J 1 base; bases outside gene matches: 5. Germline V gene data show CDR1 as LGHDT and CDR2 as YNNKEL (reference sequence). The CDR3 length is 15 residues. CDR3 in amino acids: CASSPASGISYEQYF. As DNA, the CDR3 is TGTGCCAGCAGCCCGGCTAGCGGGATATCCTACGAGCAGTACTTC.

This sequence joins TRBV4-3 and TRBJ1-2, with 10 bases matching TRBD1. This CDR3 comprises 15 residues. The germline gives CDR1 LGHNA, CDR2 YSLEER. The V gene end was trimmed by 2 bases and the J gene end by 6 bases; junction bases not matched to a gene: 6. The CDR3 bases are TGCGCCAGCAGCCAATCGGGACAGGGGACGGATGGCTACACCTTC. Encoded protein: CASSQSGQGTDGYTF.

This rearrangement joins TRBV20-1 to TRBJ2-7; D remains ambiguous. There are 11 residues in the CDR3. V lost 3 bases, J lost 2 bases, and 5 bases lay in between. Germline V gene data show CDR1 as DFQATT and CDR2 as SNEGSKA (reference sequence). The CDR3 DNA reads as TGCAGTGCTAGTTCCGCCTACGAGCAGTACTTC. Translation: CSASSAYEQYF.

This clone was detected only a few times. V and J are TRBV29-1 and TRBJ1-2; TRBD1 aligns across 9 bases. Germline values: CDR1 SQVTM, CDR2 ANQGSEA. V was clipped by 2 bases and J by 7 bases; unmatched bases: 14. The CDR3 runs to 16 residues. The CDR3 here is CSVETYRQGVLGGYTF. CDR3 DNA: TGCAGCGTTGAAACCTATCGACAGGGGGTGCTCGGTGGCTACACCTTC.

The V call is TRBV19, the J call TRBJ1-4, with 10 bases lining up with TRBD1. This CDR3 has 15 residues. V gave up 2 bases and J gave up 8 bases; unmatched junction bases: 5. Germline loops: CDR1 LNHDA, CDR2 SQIVND (reference sequence). CDR3 sequence reads: CASSIFGTGDEKLFF. For the CDR3, the DNA is TGTGCCAGTAGTATATTCGGGACAGGGGACGAAAAACTGTTTTTT.

The chain combines TRBV18 with TRBJ1-2; 7 bases align to TRBD1. This CDR3 has 16 residues. Germline V gene sequence: CDR1 KGHSH, CDR2 LQKENI. Trimming at V came to 3 bases and at J to 5 bases, leaving 12 bases not matched to a gene. CDR3 nucleotide sequence: TGTGCCAGCTCACCCAATACGGGACAGATGGTTTATGGCTACACCTTC. It is translated as CASSPNTGQMVYGYTF.

This clone was seen only a few times. This chain uses TRBV19 with TRBJ2-1; TRBD2 aligns across 9 bases. CDR3 length: 15 residues. V was clipped by 8 bases and J by 8 bases; unmatched bases: 13. The germline CDR1 and CDR2 sequences are LNHDA and SQIVND (reference sequence). In DNA form, the CDR3 reads TGTGCCAGTCGCCACGGGGCTAGCGGGAATCATGAGCAGTTCTTC. Translation: CASRHGASGNHEQFF.

J is TRBJ2-1 and V is TRBV28, with 14 bases identical to TRBD2. Germline CDR1 and CDR2: MDHEN and SYDVKM. Unmatched junction bases numbered 5, after V lost 4 bases and J lost 9 bases. CDR3 length: 15 amino acids. The CDR3 region is CASSSPGLAGVEQFF. The CDR3 DNA is TGTGCCAGCAGTTCTCCGGGACTAGCGGGAGTTGAGCAGTTCTTC.

This rearrangement joins TRBV4-1 to TRBJ2-7, with 9 bases that match TRBD1. The CDR3 is 14 amino acids. Germline V gives CDR1 MGHRA, CDR2 YSYEKL. The trim removed 4 bases at V and 4 bases at J, leaving 5 bases unmatched. CDR3 sequence reads: CASSPEGQGYEQYF. CDR3 DNA: TGCGCCAGCAGCCCCGAGGGACAGGGTTACGAGCAGTACTTC.

The chain uses TRBV30 and TRBJ1-2, with no clear D. The CDR3 extends over 11 amino acids. Per germline, CDR1 GTSNPN and CDR2 SVGIG (reference sequence). With 0 bases removed from V and 4 bases from J, the gap between germline ends came to 3 bases. Here the CDR3 DNA reads TGTGCCTGGAGTGTACTCTATGGCTACACCTTC. Translated: CAWSVLYGYTF.

V gene TRBV19 combines with J gene TRBJ1-2; 8 bases are a match to TRBD1. With 3 bases clipped from V and 7 bases from J, the junction kept 4 bases outside the gene matches. In germline, CDR1 is LNHDA, CDR2 SQIVND (reference sequence). This CDR3 comprises 13 residues. The CDR3 protein is CASSIQGAGGYTF. The CDR3 DNA sequence: TGTGCCAGTAGTATCCAGGGGGCAGGTGGCTACACCTTC.